Presented here are 3 T cell receptor beta chains from one specimen sequenced in a study of glioma-infiltrating T cells. The iRepertoire nested amplicon-rescue multiplex PCR amplified TCR alpha and beta CDR3s from RNA. TCRdb redid the calling of the multiplex PCR reads with MiXCR, one entry per CDR3 protein. Among more than 350,000 distinct CDR3 sequences listed, roughly two fifths were seen once. The sequencing input was glioma tissue, nonneoplastic brain tissue, or PBMCs (not recorded which). The receptors derive from a human donor with low-grade glioma or glioblastoma, undergoing nonglioma brain surgery, or in good health (not recorded which).

Regarding this clonotype: A much larger clone lies a single base off, so this may be a read error. This chain uses TRBV6-5 with TRBJ2-3; maybe TRBD2 (5 bases). The CDR3 is made up of 13 amino acids. The germline V and J ends were trimmed by 2 bases and 10 bases, with 13 bases remaining between them. In germline, CDR1 is MNHEY, CDR2 SVGAGI. The CDR3 here is CASSYEGSWAQYF. CDR3 DNA sequence: TGTGCCAGCAGTTACGAGGGCTCGTGGGCGCAGTATTTT.

The rearrangement uses TRBV5-4 and TRBJ1-2, with 7 bases lining up with TRBD1. The CDR3 has 14 residues. Germline V gives CDR1 SGHNT, CDR2 YYREEE (reference sequence). The V segment lost 0 bases and the J segment 2 bases; nucleotides outside the gene matches: 1. CDR3 sequence: CASSLDRGNYGYTF. CDR3 nucleotide sequence: TGTGCCAGCAGCTTGGACAGGGGAAACTATGGCTACACCTTC.

The gene calls are TRBV19 and TRBJ1-5, with unresolved D. The V end lost 6 bases, the J end lost 4 bases, and 16 bases lay between the germline ends. The CDR3 consists of 15 residues. Per germline, CDR1 LNHDA and CDR2 SQIVND (reference sequence). The CDR3 loop is CASSSAGAQNQPQHF. The CDR3 bases are TGTGCCAGTAGCTCCGCGGGAGCCCAAAATCAGCCCCAGCATTTT.